One and the same sample provided the 13 T cell receptor beta chains below, sequenced in a study of siplizumab effects on memory and regulatory T cells. Clones were sequenced by immunoSEQ multiplex PCR, and TCRdb holds only the in-frame ones, with some missing. Of roughly 100,000 clones in the sample, 93% were seen once. The sequenced sample was CD4+ T cells sorted from blood. All receptors come from a human donor in good health.

The rearrangement joins TRBV15 to TRBJ2-7, with D perhaps TRBD1 (6 bases). Trimming removed 3 bases from V and 2 bases from J, with 11 bases in between. CDR1 and CDR2 from the germline V gene are LNHNV and YYDKDF (reference sequence). This CDR3 comprises 14 residues. The CDR3 spells CATSRTGSPYEQYF. The CDR3 DNA sequence: TGTGCCACCAGCAGGACAGGCTCCCCCTACGAGCAGTACTTC.

The V and J genes are TRBV10-3 and TRBJ1-1; D is unclear. The germline V gene has CDR1 ENHRY and CDR2 SYGVKD. Trimming shortened V by 2 bases and J by 1 base, and 14 bases separated the two germline ends. The CDR3 totals 16 residues. The CDR3 DNA sequence: TGTGCCATCAGTGAGCCCGAGACGTGGGGGAACACTGAAGCTTTCTTT. Protein product: CAISEPETWGNTEAFF.

The J gene is TRBJ2-1, the V gene TRBV29-1; 7 bases agree with TRBD2. Germline V gene data show CDR1 as SQVTM and CDR2 as ANQGSEA. V shed 4 bases and J 7 bases; nucleotides not matched to a gene: 7. The length of the CDR3 is 13 residues. The CDR3 bases are TGCAGCGTTGGGGGCGGGAGTGGGAATGAGCAGTTCTTC. It specifies CSVGGGSGNEQFF.

V is TRBV7-2 and J is TRBJ2-7, with TRBD1 identical over 7 bases. J lost 2 bases, V lost 5 bases, and 9 bases had no gene match. CDR3 length: 15 amino acids. CDR1 is SGHTA and CDR2 is FQGNSA in the germline V gene. The CDR3 DNA follows: TGTGCCAGCAGCCCCAGGGGGACAGAAACCTACGAGCAGTACTTC. This encodes CASSPRGTETYEQYF.

V gene TRBV7-9 combines with J gene TRBJ2-1; D unclear. The CDR3 contains 16 residues. The V end was cut by 7 bases, the J end by 0 bases, with 16 bases between. Germline V lookup: CDR1 SEHNR, CDR2 FQNEAQ (reference sequence). Here the CDR3 DNA reads TGTGCCAGCACCAGAGGACGTCTAAGCTCCTACAATGAGCAGTTCTTC. Translating gives CASTRGRLSSYNEQFF.

The chain links TRBV7-2 to TRBJ2-3; no firm D call. There are 15 residues in the CDR3. V lost 5 bases and J lost 2, with 14 bases in between. Per the germline V gene, CDR1 is SGHTA and CDR2 is FQGNSA. The DNA for the CDR3 is TGTGCCAGCAGCCCGGCCCCGGTCCTCACAGATACGCAGTATTTT. It is translated as CASSPAPVLTDTQYF.

Note on this clone: At one of its ends the junction is not consistent with the germline gene, which may arise from a read error. This chain joins TRBV7-7 and TRBJ2-2; no firm D call. CDR3 length equals 15 residues. CDR1 is SSHAT and CDR2 is FNYEAQ in the germline V gene (reference sequence). CDR3 amino acids: CASSKWVSNTGELFF. CDR3 bases: TGTGCTAGCAGCAAATGGGTCTCGAACACCGGGGAGCTGTTTTTT.

CDR3 sequence (DNA): TGTGCCAGCAGCGGGCCGGGACAGGGGGCTCAGGGAAATTCACCCCTCCACTTT. Translation: CASSGPGQGAQGNSPLHF. The chain recombines TRBV5-4 with TRBJ1-6; the match to TRBD1 covers 12 bases. This CDR3 region has 18 residues. V was clipped by 4 bases and J by 7 bases; unmatched bases: 12. The germline gives CDR1 SGHNT, CDR2 YYREEE (reference sequence).

This chain connects TRBV2 to TRBJ1-5; D is perhaps TRBD1 (6 bases). The V end lost 2 bases, the J end lost 7 bases, and 15 bases lay between the germline ends. The germline CDR1 and CDR2 sequences are SNHLY and FYNNEI. This CDR3 is built from 15 residues. CDR3 in amino acids: CASSELRGGRQPQHF. The CDR3 bases are TGTGCCAGCAGTGAATTAAGGGGGGGAAGGCAGCCCCAGCATTTT.

J is TRBJ2-7 and V is TRBV13; D gene uncertain. The CDR3 spans 14 residues. V lost 5 bases to trimming and J lost 1 base, with 12 bases between them. The V gene's germline CDR1 is PRHDT and CDR2 FYEKMQ (reference sequence). This CDR3 reads CASSPVGMSYEQYF. The CDR3, as DNA: TGTGCCAGCAGCCCAGTTGGCATGTCCTACGAGCAGTACTTC.

The V gene is TRBV27, the J gene TRBJ2-5, with 7 bases aligning to TRBD1. This CDR3 contains 14 residues. J gave up 1 base and V 2 bases, and 1 base lay outside the gene matches. CDR1 MNHEY and CDR2 SMNVEV come from the germline V gene (reference sequence). As DNA, the CDR3 is TGTGCCAGCAGTTTAGAGGGGGCCCAAGAGACCCAGTACTTC. Its protein is CASSLEGAQETQYF.

For the CDR3, the DNA is TGTGCCATCAGTGAGCGATCACCCCTCCAGTATGGCTACACCTTC. Protein sequence: CAISERSPLQYGYTF. The chain joins TRBV10-3 to TRBJ1-2; D is unclear. V was shortened by 2 bases and J by 5 bases, with 15 bases between the two germline ends. Germline V gene data show CDR1 as ENHRY and CDR2 as SYGVKD. This CDR3 contains 15 residues.

The chain recombines TRBV15 with TRBJ1-5, with D tentatively TRBD1 (6 bases). V shed 0 bases and J shed 6 bases, with 12 bases lying between them. Germline V CDR1 and CDR2: LNHNV, YYDKDF (reference sequence). The CDR3 loop spans 15 amino acids. DNA of the CDR3: TGTGCCACCAGCAGAGATCCGGGGGCAGGTCAGCCCCAGCATTTT. Protein sequence: CATSRDPGAGQPQHF.